The present T cell receptor (beta chain) was sequenced within a study of T cells in Graves' hyperthyroidism and ophthalmopathy. General study findings and limits: The model foresaw ophthalmopathy a median roughly 6.3 months prior to onset. In blood, most of the thyroid clonotypes expanded above 0.001 were also present.

Researchers barred patients who had uncontrolled infection, other autoimmune disease, pregnancy or lactation. Diagnosis relied on clinical symptoms, serum thyroxine and TRAb, thyroid ultrasound and orbital computed tomography. TCR beta CDR3 regions were amplified from RNA transcripts. In the first-round RT-PCR of the TCR CDR3, the HTBI primer set was used. Each CDR3 protein is one row after TCRdb ran MiXCR on the multiplex PCR reads. The profile shows 660,000 or so distinct CDR3 sequences, just under 45% of them singletons. The CDR3 has 13 amino acids. Germline CDR1 reads SNHLY; CDR2 reads FYNNEI. The V gene lost 6 bases and the J gene lost 0 bases, with 6 bases spanning the gap. This clonotype was detected ten times or more. The antigen is unknown.

Sequencing was done on a sample of peripheral blood or thyroid tissue (not recorded which). The V call is TRBV2, the J call TRBJ1-3; D is unclear. This receptor was obtained from an adult man with Graves' disease, either hyperthyroidism or ophthalmopathy (not recorded which). CDR3 coding DNA: TGTGCCAGCAGCTGGGGCTCTGGAAACACCATATATTTT. Encoded protein: CASSWGSGNTIYF.